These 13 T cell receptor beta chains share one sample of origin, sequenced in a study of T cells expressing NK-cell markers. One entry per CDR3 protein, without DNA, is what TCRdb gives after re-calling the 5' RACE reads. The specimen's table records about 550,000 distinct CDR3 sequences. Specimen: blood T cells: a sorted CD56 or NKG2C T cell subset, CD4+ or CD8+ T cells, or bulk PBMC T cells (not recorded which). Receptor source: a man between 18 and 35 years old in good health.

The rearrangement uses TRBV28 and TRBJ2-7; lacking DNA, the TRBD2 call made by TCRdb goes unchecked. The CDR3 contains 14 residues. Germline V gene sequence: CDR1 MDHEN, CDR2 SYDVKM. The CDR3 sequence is CASNFRDFSYEQYF. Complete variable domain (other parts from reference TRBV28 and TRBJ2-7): DVKVTQSSRYLVKRTGEKVFLECVQDMDHENMFWYRQDPGLGLRLIYFSYDVKMKEKGDIPEGYSVSREKKERFSLILESASTNQTSMYLCASNFRDFSYEQYFGPGTRLTVT.

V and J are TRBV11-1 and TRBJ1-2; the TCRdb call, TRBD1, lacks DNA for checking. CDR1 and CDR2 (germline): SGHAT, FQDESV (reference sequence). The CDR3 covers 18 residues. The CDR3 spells CASSFLSRDRQANYGYTF. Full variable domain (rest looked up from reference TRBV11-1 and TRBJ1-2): EAEVAQSPRYKITEKSQAVAFWCDPISGHATLYWYRQILGQGPELLVQFQDESVVDDSQLPKDRFSAERLKGVDSTLKIQPAELGDSAMYLCASSFLSRDRQANYGYTFGSGTRLTVV.

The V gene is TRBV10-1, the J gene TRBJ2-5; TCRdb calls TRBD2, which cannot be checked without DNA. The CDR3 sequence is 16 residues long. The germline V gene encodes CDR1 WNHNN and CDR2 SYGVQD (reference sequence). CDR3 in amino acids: CASSKQPGLAMETQYF.

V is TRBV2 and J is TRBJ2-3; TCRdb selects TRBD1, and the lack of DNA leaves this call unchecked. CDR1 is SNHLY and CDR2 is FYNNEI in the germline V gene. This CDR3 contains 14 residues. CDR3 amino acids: CASRNRGSTDTQYF.

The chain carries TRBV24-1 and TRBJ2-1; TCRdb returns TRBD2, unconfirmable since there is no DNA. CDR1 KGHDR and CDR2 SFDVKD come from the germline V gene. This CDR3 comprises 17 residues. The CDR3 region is CATSDEGSGSFYNEQFF.

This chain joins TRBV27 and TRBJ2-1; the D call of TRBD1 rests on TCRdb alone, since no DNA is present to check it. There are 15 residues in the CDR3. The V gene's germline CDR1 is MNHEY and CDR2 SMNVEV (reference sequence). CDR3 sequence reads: CASSFEGYGDNEQFF.

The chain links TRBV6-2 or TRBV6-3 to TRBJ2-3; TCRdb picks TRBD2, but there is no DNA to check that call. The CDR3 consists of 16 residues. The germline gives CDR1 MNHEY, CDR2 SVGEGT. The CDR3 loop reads CASSYSLAGSTDTQYF.

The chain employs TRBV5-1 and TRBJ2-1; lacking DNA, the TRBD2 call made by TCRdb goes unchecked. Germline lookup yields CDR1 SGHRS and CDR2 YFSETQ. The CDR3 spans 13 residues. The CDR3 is CASERGSGAEQFF.

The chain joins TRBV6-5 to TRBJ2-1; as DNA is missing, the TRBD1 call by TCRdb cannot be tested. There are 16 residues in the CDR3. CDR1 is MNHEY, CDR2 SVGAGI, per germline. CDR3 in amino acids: CASSYSMRDRYNEQFF.

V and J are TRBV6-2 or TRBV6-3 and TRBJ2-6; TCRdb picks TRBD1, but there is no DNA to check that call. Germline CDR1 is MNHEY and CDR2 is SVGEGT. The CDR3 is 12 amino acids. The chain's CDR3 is CASSLASRPGTF.

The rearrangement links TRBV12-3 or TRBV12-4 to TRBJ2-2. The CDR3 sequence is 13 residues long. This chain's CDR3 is CASSLSGKMELFF.

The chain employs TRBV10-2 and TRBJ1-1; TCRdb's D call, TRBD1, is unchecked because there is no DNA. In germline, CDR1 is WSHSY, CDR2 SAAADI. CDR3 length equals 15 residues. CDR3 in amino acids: CASSVPGTGDTEAFF.

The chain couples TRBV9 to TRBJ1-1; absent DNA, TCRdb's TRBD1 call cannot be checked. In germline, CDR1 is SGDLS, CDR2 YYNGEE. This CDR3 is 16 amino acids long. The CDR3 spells CASSAYRARLDTEAFF.